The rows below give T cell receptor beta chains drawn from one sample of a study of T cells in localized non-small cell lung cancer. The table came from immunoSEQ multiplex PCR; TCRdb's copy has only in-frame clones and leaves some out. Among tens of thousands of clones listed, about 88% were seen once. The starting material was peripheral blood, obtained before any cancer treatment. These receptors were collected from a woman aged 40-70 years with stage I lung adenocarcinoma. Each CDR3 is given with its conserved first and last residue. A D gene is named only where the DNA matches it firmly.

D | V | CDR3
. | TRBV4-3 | CASSQDKGTDTQYF
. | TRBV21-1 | CASSKVGGRGGSYNSPLHF
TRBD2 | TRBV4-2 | CASSQRGLAGGPMETQYF
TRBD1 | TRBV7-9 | CASSPWTGAGNTIYF
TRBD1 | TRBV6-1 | CASSVKTGGHEQYF
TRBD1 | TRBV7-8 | CASSLGTGQATGELFF
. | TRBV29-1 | CSAVGQGSTEAFF
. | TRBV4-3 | CASSQDRGLAPYEQYF
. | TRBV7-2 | CASTDGNQPQHF
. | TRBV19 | CATRGGTEVSYEQYF
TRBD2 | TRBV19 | CASSREGQNEQFF
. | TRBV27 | CASSRGRNNQPQHF
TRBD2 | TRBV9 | CASSVGAGGPWDTQYF
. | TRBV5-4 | CASSRGNREQFF
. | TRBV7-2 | CASSPGTAQSYNEQFF
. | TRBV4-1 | CASSQELTAAYEQYF
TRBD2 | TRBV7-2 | CASSSTSGGNTGELFF
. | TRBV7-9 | CASSFARGGEQYF
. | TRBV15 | CATRHATNEKLFF
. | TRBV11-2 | CASSLDRGRGAFF
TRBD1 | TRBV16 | CASSTGQGAGTEAFF
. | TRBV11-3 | CASRAPGLGNTGELFF
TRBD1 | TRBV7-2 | CASSGGRGLVGSPLHF
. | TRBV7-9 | CASSFPSPVKGGAEAFF
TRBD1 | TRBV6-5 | CASSYYEGADESYTF
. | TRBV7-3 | CASSLTGEFSGNTIYF
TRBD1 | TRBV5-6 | CASSAWTGNRYGYTF
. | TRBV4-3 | CASSQDFEGIYGYTF
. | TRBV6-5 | CASSYGPRAFF
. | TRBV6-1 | CASSVNGGHHFGYTF
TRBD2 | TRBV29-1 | CSVEPSGSTDTQYF
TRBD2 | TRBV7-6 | CASSLEVAGGYNEQFF
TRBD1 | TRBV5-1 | CASRLPGQGRDGYTF
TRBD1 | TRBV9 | CASSASPGQGENGYTF
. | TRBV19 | CASSIYGNTYEQYF
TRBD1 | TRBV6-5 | CASRTGESTEAFF
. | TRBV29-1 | CSVMGSQRYYGYTF
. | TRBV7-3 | CASSLDGMPHIDDDTEAFF
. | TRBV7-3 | CASSLEQGSYNEQFF
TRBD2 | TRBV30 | CAWSPPGGFGANVLTF
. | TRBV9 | CASSVEAGQEQFF
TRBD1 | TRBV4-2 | CASSQDGPGQGGQPQHF
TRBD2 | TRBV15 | CATNPGGGMETQYF
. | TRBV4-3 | CASSQDGAAGSTDTQYF
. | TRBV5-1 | CASSPPGGGYTF
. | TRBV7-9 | CASSRPSRGNTIYF
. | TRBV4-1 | CASSLRAQRESYNEQFF
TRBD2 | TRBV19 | CASSGRTSLELREQYF
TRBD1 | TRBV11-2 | CASSLGTGLNTEAFF
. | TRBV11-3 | CASSQTGIGYGYTF
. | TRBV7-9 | CASSLEGSLNTEAFF
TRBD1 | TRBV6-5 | CAIENTGVTSQPQHF
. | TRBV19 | CASSIELAVEQYF
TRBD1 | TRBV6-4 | CASSEASTGTEQFF